Listed below are T cell receptor beta chains from one sample, sequenced in a study of shared clonotypes between healthy human individuals. Data came from immunoSEQ multiplex PCR; TCRdb stores just in-frame clones and leaves some out. The table has about 120,000 clones, 55% to 70% seen once. The sequenced sample consisted of memory CD8+ T cells sorted from blood. The receptor source for this set is a woman aged 25 to 39 in good health. Each CDR3 is given with its conserved first and last residue. The order of the fields is CDR3 protein, J gene, V gene.

CDR3aa: CSFRGDTEAFF; j_gene: TRBJ1-1; v_gene: TRBV20-1
CDR3aa: CASSYDNQPQHF; j_gene: TRBJ1-5; v_gene: TRBV6-5
CDR3aa: CASTRGIANTGELFF; j_gene: TRBJ2-2; v_gene: TRBV2
CDR3aa: CASRELAGGLDEQFF; j_gene: TRBJ2-1; v_gene: TRBV6-5
CDR3aa: CASSLEGSNTGELFF; j_gene: TRBJ2-2; v_gene: TRBV7-9
CDR3aa: CAWRSGRGYEQYF; j_gene: TRBJ2-7; v_gene: TRBV30
CDR3aa: CATERRGVGGYTF; j_gene: TRBJ1-2; v_gene: TRBV6-6
CDR3aa: CASSKGTGPDFLQETQYF; j_gene: TRBJ2-5; v_gene: TRBV27
CDR3aa: CASSLTPNTGANVLTF; j_gene: TRBJ2-6; v_gene: TRBV28
CDR3aa: CASGGGGLHADTQYF; j_gene: TRBJ2-3; v_gene: TRBV28
CDR3aa: CASSPGLAGGPWDNEQFF; j_gene: TRBJ2-1; v_gene: TRBV7-2
CDR3aa: CASSGGVAENTEAFF; j_gene: TRBJ1-1; v_gene: TRBV6-1
CDR3aa: CASSHPRRASGRSQETQYF; j_gene: TRBJ2-5; v_gene: TRBV16
CDR3aa: CASSLPSYNEQFF; j_gene: TRBJ2-1; v_gene: TRBV5-1
CDR3aa: CASKGYEQYF; j_gene: .; v_gene: TRBV2
CDR3aa: CASRPPPRGVRNQPQHF; j_gene: TRBJ1-5; v_gene: TRBV19
CDR3aa: CASSIIKREFSLLGSYNEQFF; j_gene: TRBJ2-1; v_gene: TRBV16
CDR3aa: CASSRPGVQQYF; j_gene: TRBJ2-7; v_gene: TRBV4-1
CDR3aa: CASSVRTGGRLIYNEQFF; j_gene: TRBJ2-1; v_gene: TRBV10-2
CDR3aa: CASSYSATNYGYTF; j_gene: TRBJ1-2; v_gene: TRBV6-5
CDR3aa: CASSEGGSSGANVLTF; j_gene: TRBJ2-6; v_gene: TRBV6-4
CDR3aa: CASSFPGLAGEYLDEQFF; j_gene: TRBJ2-1; v_gene: TRBV28
CDR3aa: CASSLAEVAGASEQFF; j_gene: TRBJ2-1; v_gene: TRBV5-5
CDR3aa: CASSEWGGSGTYEQYF; j_gene: TRBJ2-7; v_gene: TRBV2
CDR3aa: CASSLTGKGQPQHF; j_gene: TRBJ1-5; v_gene: TRBV19
CDR3aa: CASSLGSPTDTQYF; j_gene: TRBJ2-3; v_gene: TRBV7-9
CDR3aa: CASSPPRARKETQYF; j_gene: TRBJ2-5; v_gene: TRBV28
CDR3aa: CASSDATGHYEQYF; j_gene: TRBJ2-7; v_gene: TRBV2
CDR3aa: CATSRATSGSDTQYF; j_gene: TRBJ2-3; v_gene: TRBV15
CDR3aa: CASSVDYAVAQYF; j_gene: TRBJ2-5; v_gene: TRBV9
CDR3aa: CASSELGDRAYEQYF; j_gene: .; v_gene: TRBV25-1
CDR3aa: CASSIRTVKEPQHF; j_gene: TRBJ1-5; v_gene: TRBV19
CDR3aa: CSVEGAGEGQHF; j_gene: TRBJ1-5; v_gene: TRBV29-1
CDR3aa: CATRRGGGETQYF; j_gene: TRBJ2-5; v_gene: TRBV15
CDR3aa: CASSVGTGGYGYTF; j_gene: TRBJ1-2; v_gene: TRBV6-1
CDR3aa: CASSFQGTENTEAFF; j_gene: TRBJ1-1; v_gene: TRBV5-1
CDR3aa: CASSIGGVAGANVLTF; j_gene: TRBJ2-6; v_gene: TRBV19
CDR3aa: CASSLFAGSSYEQYF; j_gene: TRBJ2-7; v_gene: TRBV27
CDR3aa: CASSLSDWGGGGLQETQYF; j_gene: TRBJ2-5; v_gene: TRBV13
CDR3aa: CASSYGGLSEQFF; j_gene: TRBJ2-1; v_gene: TRBV6-4
CDR3aa: CASSLANRGLGETQYF; j_gene: TRBJ2-5; v_gene: TRBV7-8
CDR3aa: CASSPWGGQLIGNQPQHF; j_gene: TRBJ1-5; v_gene: TRBV28
CDR3aa: CASQRTSDTGELFF; j_gene: TRBJ2-2; v_gene: TRBV25-1
CDR3aa: CASSLLGVGYEQYF; j_gene: TRBJ2-7; v_gene: TRBV7-8
CDR3aa: CASSYKAHSYEQYF; j_gene: TRBJ2-7; v_gene: TRBV6-5
CDR3aa: CASNSGTGPYEQYF; j_gene: TRBJ2-7; v_gene: TRBV6-1
CDR3aa: CASSLGYEQYF; j_gene: .; v_gene: TRBV5-6
CDR3aa: CASSPQGGEQYF; j_gene: TRBJ2-7; v_gene: TRBV27
CDR3aa: CASSAGVEAFF; j_gene: TRBJ1-1; v_gene: TRBV25-1
CDR3aa: CASSLGRTHNQPQHF; j_gene: TRBJ1-5; v_gene: TRBV5-6
CDR3aa: CASSDRPQGLGNQPQHF; j_gene: TRBJ1-5; v_gene: TRBV4-1
CDR3aa: CASSLPGLGANEQFF; j_gene: TRBJ2-1; v_gene: TRBV11-3
CDR3aa: CASSLGIGGEYTGELFF; j_gene: TRBJ2-2; v_gene: TRBV7-6
CDR3aa: CASTASGSYTDTQYF; j_gene: TRBJ2-3; v_gene: TRBV19
CDR3aa: CASRPLAGVIEQFF; j_gene: TRBJ2-1; v_gene: TRBV2